This T cell receptor beta chain was profiled in a study of blood T cell repertoires in COVID-19. Cohorts were assigned according to the clinical history that participants reported. In Cohort 3, a recovered donor had either two negative PCRs, clearance, or symptom resolution. The CDR3 extends over 15 amino acids. Deletions cut 2 bases from V and 7 bases from J, with 15 bases between. Germline CDR1 reads MNHEY; CDR2 reads SVGEGT. The protocol was immunoSEQ multiplex PCR, while the TCRdb copy is restricted to in-frame clones and leaves out a portion. The sample records some 340,000 clones, around 83% being singletons.

The rearrangement joins TRBV6-2 or TRBV6-3 to TRBJ2-1; the D gene is possibly TRBD2 (6 bases). Sequencing input: PBMCs or T cells enriched from blood (not recorded which). The clonotype was recovered from a woman in her forties or fifties who had recovered from COVID-19. CDR3 DNA: TGTGCCAGCAGTTACCTATCTAGCGACCGGAATGAGCAGTTCTTC. The encoded protein is CASSYLSSDRNEQFF.